The clone carrying this TCR beta chain was seen more than once but under ten times. Other DNA sequences in this sample translate to the same CDR3. This sample stems from a study of control samples from healthy donors and cancer patients. The protocol was immunoSEQ multiplex PCR, while the TCRdb copy is restricted to in-frame clones and leaves out a portion. This table holds tens of thousands of clones, 70% found once. The V segment lost 7 bases and the J segment 4 bases; nucleotides outside the gene matches: 9. Germline CDR1 reads SGHAT; CDR2 reads FQNNGV. The CDR3 length is 15 residues. Sequenced sample: formalin-fixed, paraffin-embedded tissue. This receptor was taken from a male donor with melanoma. The V and J genes are TRBV11-2 and TRBJ2-2; TRBD1 matches at 7 bases. The CDR3 DNA reads as TGTGCCAGCAATAAAGGGGGCTTGGGCACCGGGGAGCTGTTTTTT. This encodes CASNKGGLGTGELFF.